Below are 20 T cell receptor beta chains sequenced from a single sample in a study of long-term antiretroviral therapy in people with HIV. The authors ran the immunoSEQ assay, v3.0, at survey level. Data came from immunoSEQ multiplex PCR; TCRdb stores just in-frame clones and leaves some out. The sample holds 28,000 or so clones, around 87% seen once. The sample consisted of unsorted PBMCs, taken 0.5 years after starting antiretroviral therapy. The receptors shown here come from a woman aged 18-29 years with HIV.

This clone appeared a single time. V and J are TRBV10-1 and TRBJ1-1; 10 nucleotides match TRBD1. This CDR3 is built from 15 residues. CDR1 and CDR2 from the germline V gene are WNHNN and SYGVQD (reference sequence). V shed 8 bases and J 7 bases; nucleotides not matched to a gene: 13. CDR3 residues: CASPMMTGGSIEAFF. Written as DNA, the CDR3 is TGCGCCAGCCCTATGATGACAGGGGGCTCTATTGAAGCTTTCTTT.

J is TRBJ2-1 and V is TRBV2; 7 nucleotides agree with TRBD1. Germline V gene data show CDR1 as SNHLY and CDR2 as FYNNEI. CDR3 size: 11 residues. With 9 bases clipped from V and 7 bases from J, the junction kept 3 bases outside the gene matches. The CDR3 bases are TGTGCCAGGAACAGGGGTAATGAGCAGTTCTTC. Translation: CARNRGNEQFF.

The chain links TRBV27 to TRBJ2-1; TRBD2 agrees at 10 bases. Germline V gene lookup returns CDR1 MNHEY and CDR2 SMNVEV (reference sequence). This CDR3 is 14 amino acids long. V was clipped by 2 bases and J by 5 bases; unmatched bases: 0. CDR3 protein: CASSLSGRDNEQFF. CDR3 bases: TGTGCCAGCAGTTTAAGCGGGAGGGACAATGAGCAGTTCTTC.

This chain connects TRBV5-4 to TRBJ1-2; D call uncertain. Trimming removed 0 bases at V and 5 bases at J, with 14 bases between. Germline V lookup: CDR1 SGHNT, CDR2 YYREEE (reference sequence). The CDR3 extends over 15 amino acids. The CDR3 sequence is CASSLGGQRPYGYTF. In nucleotides, the CDR3 is TGTGCCAGCAGCTTGGGAGGGCAGAGACCTTATGGCTACACCTTC.

V gene TRBV5-6 combines with J gene TRBJ2-7; 14 positions agree with TRBD2. Germline CDR1 SGHDT, CDR2 YYEEEE. Trimming at V came to 0 bases and at J to 2 bases, leaving 4 bases not matched to a gene. The CDR3 runs 17 residues. CDR3 coding DNA: TGTGCCAGCAGCTTGGGGACTAGCGGGGGGTTAACCTACGAGCAGTACTTC. Translation gives CASSLGTSGGLTYEQYF.

The gene calls are TRBV7-6 and TRBJ2-7, with a weak D call TRBD2 (5 bases). CDR1 and CDR2 (germline): SGHVS, FNYEAQ. The CDR3 length is 12 residues. Trimming shortened V by 5 bases and J by 5 bases, and 10 bases separated the two germline ends. The CDR3 loop is CASSEVGDEQYF. In DNA, the CDR3 is TGTGCCAGCAGCGAGGTCGGGGACGAGCAGTACTTC.

The genes are TRBV11-3 and TRBJ2-7; 10 bases map to TRBD1. This CDR3 has 20 amino acids. Germline loops: CDR1 SGHNT, CDR2 YENEEA. The J segment lost 0 bases and the V segment lost 5 bases, leaving 19 bases of the junction unmatched. The DNA of the CDR3 is TGTGCCAGCAGCCAAGGAGGCGCGAAAGGGGACAGGGGCCTCTCCTACGAGCAGTACTTC. Residues: CASSQGGAKGDRGLSYEQYF.

A single count supports this clone. The chain uses TRBV10-3 and TRBJ2-1; 10 nucleotides align to TRBD2. Germline V lookup: CDR1 ENHRY, CDR2 SYGVKD. V shed 0 bases, J shed 4 bases, and the junction held 6 bases outside the gene matches. CDR3 length: 17 amino acids. CDR3 protein: CAISESGASGRYNEQFF. The CDR3 coding sequence is TGTGCCATCAGTGAGTCGGGGGCTAGCGGGAGATACAATGAGCAGTTCTTC.

The CDR3 bases are TGTGCCAGCACCCTAGGGGAAAAACTGTTTTTT. This sequence encodes CASTLGEKLFF. The V gene is TRBV6-6, the J gene TRBJ1-4; D is ambiguous. The CDR3 is 11 residues long. CDR1 and CDR2 from the germline V gene are MNHNY and SVGAGI (reference sequence). V was trimmed by 7 bases and J by 8 bases, leaving 8 bases between them.

This chain links TRBV9 with TRBJ1-5; D perhaps matches TRBD1 (5 bases). Germline CDR1 reads SGDLS; CDR2 reads YYNGEE. The CDR3 has 15 amino acids. Trimming pared 0 bases from V and 7 bases from J, leaving 14 bases between. The CDR3 loop reads CASSVGGRERQPQHF. CDR3 nucleotide sequence: TGTGCCAGCAGCGTAGGTGGCAGGGAGCGCCAGCCCCAGCATTTT.

This clone is medium-sized within its sample. The V gene is TRBV19, the J gene TRBJ2-1; TRBD2 matches 10 bases. The CDR3 covers 15 residues. V trimming: 5 bases; J trimming: 1 base; junction bases outside the gene matches: 2. CDR1 LNHDA and CDR2 SQIVND come from the germline V gene (reference sequence). This CDR3 reads CASSATSGSYNEQFF. The CDR3, as DNA: TGTGCCAGTAGTGCGACTAGCGGGTCCTACAATGAGCAGTTCTTC.

The gene calls are TRBV5-4 and TRBJ2-7; D may be TRBD2 (6 bases). CDR3 length: 16 residues. V lost 2 bases, J lost 4 bases, and 19 bases lay in between. Looked up from germline, CDR1 is SGHNT and CDR2 is YYREEE (reference sequence). The CDR3 region has the DNA TGTGCCAGCAGCTTATCGCGGGGAGTTGGGGATTACGAGCAGTACTTC. It is translated as CASSLSRGVGDYEQYF.

V and J are TRBV7-6 and TRBJ2-5; possibly TRBD1 or TRBD2 for D (5 bases each). Germline loops: CDR1 SGHVS, CDR2 FNYEAQ. The ends were cut back, 2 bases at V and 2 bases at J, with 9 bases in the middle. The CDR3 spans 14 residues. The CDR3 spells CASSLRGRQETQYF. The CDR3 region has the DNA TGTGCCAGCAGCTTACGGGGCAGACAAGAGACCCAGTACTTC.

V usage is TRBV9 and J usage is TRBJ1-4; a possible D gene is TRBD1 (5 bases). Deletions cut 2 bases from V and 4 bases from J, with 9 bases between. The CDR3 covers 14 residues. The germline gives CDR1 SGDLS, CDR2 YYNGEE. This CDR3 is CASSVDSLNEKLFF. Here the CDR3 DNA reads TGTGCCAGCAGCGTCGACAGTCTTAATGAAAAACTGTTTTTT.

This chain links TRBV9 with TRBJ2-3, with TRBD2 matching over 8 bases. The V gene's germline CDR1 is SGDLS and CDR2 YYNGEE. V lost 0 bases to trimming and J lost 0 bases; unmatched junction nucleotides: 3. This CDR3 has 16 amino acids. The CDR3, as DNA: TGTGCCAGCAGCGTAGCTAGCGGGTTAAGCACAGATACGCAGTATTTT. Protein product: CASSVASGLSTDTQYF.

This clone was counted a few times. The V gene is TRBV5-1, the J gene TRBJ1-2; TRBD1 matches 11 bases. The CDR3 consists of 14 residues. Germline V gene sequence: CDR1 SGHRS, CDR2 YFSETQ. The V gene end was trimmed by 0 bases and the J gene end by 7 bases; junction bases not matched to a gene: 2. The CDR3 is CASSLGDRGFGYTF. The DNA of the CDR3 is TGCGCCAGCAGCTTGGGGGACAGGGGGTTTGGCTACACCTTC. The variable domain in full, completed from reference TRBV5-1 and TRBJ1-2, reads KAGVTQTPRYLIKTRGQQVTLSCSPISGHRSVSWYQQTPGQGLQFLFEYFSETQRNKGNFPGRFSGRQFSNSRSEMNVSTLELGDSALYLCASSLGDRGFGYTFGSGTRLTVV.

V gene TRBV7-2 combines with J gene TRBJ2-5, with a possible D match to TRBD2 (6 bases). Trimming pared 5 bases from V and 2 bases from J, leaving 12 bases between. This CDR3 region has 14 residues. Germline CDR1 reads SGHTA; CDR2 reads FQGNSA. CDR3 nucleotides: TGTGCCAGCAGCCTAAAGACTAGTCAAGAGACCCAGTACTTC. Residues: CASSLKTSQETQYF.

V usage is TRBV5-4 and J usage is TRBJ2-7; D might be TRBD1 (6 bases). The germline gives CDR1 SGHNT, CDR2 YYREEE (reference sequence). V lost 0 bases, J lost 4 bases, and 14 bases lay in between. The CDR3 loop spans 15 amino acids. The CDR3 loop reads CASSLGHGGRYEQYF. The CDR3 DNA follows: TGTGCCAGCAGCTTGGGTCATGGGGGCCGATACGAGCAGTACTTC.

The CDR3 sequence is CASSAHGQGAYGYTF. In DNA, the CDR3 is TGTGCCAGCAGCGCCCATGGACAGGGGGCTTATGGCTACACCTTC. The chain uses TRBV9 and TRBJ1-2; the match to TRBD1 covers 11 bases. V trimming: 3 bases; J trimming: 5 bases; junction bases outside the gene matches: 6. The CDR3 totals 15 residues. Germline V lookup: CDR1 SGDLS, CDR2 YYNGEE.

This clone has only one observation. The J gene is TRBJ1-3, the V gene TRBV7-6, with 7 bases matching TRBD1. With 5 bases clipped from V and 5 bases from J, the junction kept 15 bases outside the gene matches. This CDR3 spans 17 amino acids. CDR1 SGHVS and CDR2 FNYEAQ come from the germline V gene. The CDR3 nucleotides read TGTGCCAGCAGCAACATTGCAGGACAGGCCACCAGAAACACCATATATTTT. Translating it yields CASSNIAGQATRNTIYF.